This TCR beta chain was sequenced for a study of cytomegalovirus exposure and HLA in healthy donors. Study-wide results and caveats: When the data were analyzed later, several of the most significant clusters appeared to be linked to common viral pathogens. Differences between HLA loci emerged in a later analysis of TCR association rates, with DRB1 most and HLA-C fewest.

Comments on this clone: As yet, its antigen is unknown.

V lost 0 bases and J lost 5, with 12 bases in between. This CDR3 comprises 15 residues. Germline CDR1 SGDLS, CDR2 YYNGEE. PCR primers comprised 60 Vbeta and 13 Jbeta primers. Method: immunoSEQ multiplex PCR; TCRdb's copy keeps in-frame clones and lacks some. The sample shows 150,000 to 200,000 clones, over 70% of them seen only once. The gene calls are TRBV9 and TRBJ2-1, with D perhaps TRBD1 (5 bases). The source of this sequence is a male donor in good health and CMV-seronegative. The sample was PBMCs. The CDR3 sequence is CASSVGQRTDNEQFF. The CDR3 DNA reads TGTGCCAGCAGCGTAGGACAGAGAACCGACAATGAGCAGTTCTTC. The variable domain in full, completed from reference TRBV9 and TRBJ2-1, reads DSGVTQTPKHLITATGQRVTLRCSPRSGDLSVYWYQQSLDQGLQFLIQYYNGEERAKGNILERFSAQQFPDLHSELNLSSLELGDSALYFCASSVGQRTDNEQFFGPGTRLTVL.